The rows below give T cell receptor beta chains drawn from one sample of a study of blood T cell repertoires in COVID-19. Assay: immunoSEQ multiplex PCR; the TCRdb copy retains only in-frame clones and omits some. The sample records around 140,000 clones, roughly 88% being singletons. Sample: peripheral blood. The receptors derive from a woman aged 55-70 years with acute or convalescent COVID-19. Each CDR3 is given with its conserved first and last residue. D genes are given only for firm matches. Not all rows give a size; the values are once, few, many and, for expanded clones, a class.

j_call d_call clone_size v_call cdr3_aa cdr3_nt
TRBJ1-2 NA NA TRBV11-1 CASSLGSGNYGYTF TGTGCCAGCAGCCTCGGTTCAGGGAACTATGGCTACACCTTC
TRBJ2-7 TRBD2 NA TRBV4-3 CASSQDLLAGSYEQYF TGCGCCAGCAGCCAAGATCTACTAGCGGGGTCCTACGAGCAGTACTTC
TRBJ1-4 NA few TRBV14 CASSQDLGYNEKLFF TGTGCCAGCAGCCAAGATCTGGGCTACAATGAAAAACTGTTTTTT
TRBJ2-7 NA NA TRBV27 CASSYTGSGGYEQYF TGTGCCAGCAGCTATACCGGCTCCGGGGGTTACGAGCAGTACTTC
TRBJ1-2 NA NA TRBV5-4 CASSFTGNGYTF TGTGCCAGCAGCTTCACAGGGAATGGCTACACCTTC
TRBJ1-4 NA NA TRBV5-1 CASSDGTGPNEKLFF TGCGCCAGCTCTGACGGCACAGGGCCAAATGAAAAACTGTTTTTT
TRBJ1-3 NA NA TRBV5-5 CASSLGGYSGRNTIYF TGTGCCAGCAGCTTGGGCGGTTACTCTGGTAGAAACACCATATATTTT
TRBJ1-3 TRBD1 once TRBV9 CASSEGQGAFGNTIYF TGTGCCAGCAGCGAAGGACAGGGGGCCTTTGGAAACACCATATATTTT
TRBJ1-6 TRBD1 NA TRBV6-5 CASSYSNDRGTPLHF TGTGCCAGCAGTTACTCGAATGACAGGGGAACACCCCTCCACTTT
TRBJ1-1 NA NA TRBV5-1 CASSSGHPNTEAFF TGCGCCAGCAGCTCCGGACACCCGAACACTGAAGCTTTCTTT
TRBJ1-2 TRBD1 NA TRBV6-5 CASSLDRGDYGYTF TGTGCCAGCAGTTTAGACAGGGGGGACTATGGCTACACCTTC
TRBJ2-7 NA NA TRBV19 CASGPEGQYF TGTGCCAGTGGGCCAGAGGGGCAGTACTTC
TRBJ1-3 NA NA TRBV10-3 CAIGAGNTIYF TGTGCCATAGGGGCTGGAAACACCATATATTTT
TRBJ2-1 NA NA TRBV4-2 CASSQEPLKFGFDNEQFF TGTGCCAGCAGCCAAGAGCCCCTTAAGTTCGGGTTCGACAATGAGCAGTTCTTC
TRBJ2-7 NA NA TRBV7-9 CASSLSAYEQYF TGTGCCAGCAGCTTATCGGCCTACGAGCAGTACTTC
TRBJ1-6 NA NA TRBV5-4 CASSSHPGAVANSPLHF TGTGCCAGCAGCTCCCATCCAGGGGCCGTTGCTAATTCACCCCTCCACTTT
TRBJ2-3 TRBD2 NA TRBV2 CASSETSGTDTQYF TGTGCCAGCAGTGAAACTAGCGGCACAGATACGCAGTATTTT
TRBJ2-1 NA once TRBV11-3 CASSSRGGSSYNEQFF TGTGCCAGCAGCTCTAGGGGGGGCAGCTCCTACAATGAGCAGTTCTTC